Following are 9 T cell receptor beta chains from one sample sequenced in a study of CD8+CD57+ T cells in acquired aplastic anemia. Genomic DNA acted as the template from which TCR beta VDJ combination and CDR3 sequence profiling were carried out. TCRdb re-called the reads through MiXCR, storing one row per CDR3 protein. The data hold about 200,000 distinct CDR3 sequences, with about a third observed a single time. The sample comprised sorted CD4+, CD8+, or CD8+CD57+ T cells (not recorded which) from PBMCs. These receptors were collected from a human donor in good health, serving as a control.

The rearrangement uses TRBV9 and TRBJ2-1; 7 bases agree with TRBD2. Germline V gene sequence: CDR1 SGDLS, CDR2 YYNGEE. CDR3 length equals 18 residues. The V and J ends lost 2 bases and 0 bases, in that order; junction bases with no gene match: 11. The CDR3 nucleotides are TGTGCCAGCAGCGTTGCCCCTCCGGGAGGCAGCTCCTACAATGAGCAGTTCTTC. It specifies CASSVAPPGGSSYNEQFF.

The chain links TRBV24-1 to TRBJ2-3; 7 positions agree with TRBD2. V lost 1 base and J lost 7; bases outside the gene matches: 10. The CDR3 spans 16 residues. From germline, CDR1 is KGHDR and CDR2 SFDVKD. CDR3 in DNA: TGTGCCACCAGTGATTTTGGACTAGAAGAGGCAAATACGCAGTATTTT. Translating it yields CATSDFGLEEANTQYF.

This clonotype was counted ten times or more. The chain has TRBV20-1 and TRBJ2-5; 11 positions agree with TRBD2. CDR3 length: 19 residues. With V trimmed by 0 bases and J by 5 bases, 17 bases remained unmatched. Germline V CDR1 and CDR2: DFQATT, SNEGSKA (reference sequence). The CDR3: CSARDVGLAGALGGETQYF. The CDR3 DNA reads TGCAGTGCTAGAGATGTAGGACTAGCGGGTGCCCTCGGTGGGGAGACCCAGTACTTC.

The chain couples TRBV7-2 to TRBJ2-2; D is ambiguous. V was cut by 1 base and J by 4 bases, with 10 bases left in between. The germline CDR1 and CDR2 sequences are SGHTA and FQGNSA. This CDR3 is built from 15 residues. In nucleotides, the CDR3 is TGTGCCAGCAGCTTAGGTCCCAACCCCACCGGGGAGCTGTTTTTT. Protein: CASSLGPNPTGELFF.

The gene calls are TRBV27 and TRBJ1-2, with D perhaps TRBD1 (6 bases). The CDR3 is made up of 15 amino acids. V was shortened by 3 bases and J by 3 bases, with 14 bases between the two germline ends. The V gene's germline CDR1 is MNHEY and CDR2 SMNVEV (reference sequence). The CDR3 region has the DNA TGTGCCAGCAGTTTGAGGGGGGACAACTACTATGGCTACACCTTC. It encodes CASSLRGDNYYGYTF.

Of note for this clonotype: This clone may be a read error of a much larger clone one base away. The chain links TRBV20-1 to TRBJ2-7, with 8 bases fitting TRBD2. CDR1 is DFQATT and CDR2 is SNEGSKA in the germline V gene (reference sequence). V lost 0 bases, J lost 4 bases, and 8 bases stayed unmatched. This CDR3 spans 15 amino acids. For the CDR3, the DNA is TGCAGTGCTAGAGATAGTAGCGGGACTGGATACGAGCAGTACTTC. It codes for CSARDSSGTGYEQYF.

This clonotype occurred many times. V usage is TRBV5-1 and J usage is TRBJ1-2; maybe TRBD1 (6 bases). Trimming removed 3 bases at V and 3 bases at J, with 18 bases between. This CDR3 contains 16 residues. Per germline, CDR1 SGHRS and CDR2 YFSETQ. DNA of the CDR3: TGCGCCAGCAGCTCCGCAACAGGGTTCTTGGACTATGGCTACACCTTC. This sequence encodes CASSSATGFLDYGYTF.

This clonotype was picked up a small number of times. The chain uses TRBV11-2 and TRBJ2-4; weak D call: TRBD2 (5 bases). Trimming cost V 1 base and J 6 bases, with 13 bases left between them. This CDR3 contains 15 residues. The germline CDR1 and CDR2 sequences are SGHAT and FQNNGV. CDR3 DNA: TGTGCCAGCAGCTTAGGTCGGGGAATGGGAAACATTCAGTACTTC. Translating gives CASSLGRGMGNIQYF.

The sample holds a few counts of this clonotype. The CDR3 loop is CASSREAGGILGIGEQYF. The CDR3 nucleotides are TGTGCCAGCAGCCGGGAAGCGGGAGGGATTTTAGGGATTGGCGAGCAGTACTTC. This sequence joins TRBV11-1 and TRBJ2-7; 10 positions agree with TRBD2. With V trimmed by 5 bases and J by 6 bases, 19 bases remained unmatched. In germline, CDR1 is SGHAT, CDR2 FQDESV (reference sequence). The CDR3 runs to 18 residues.